This passage covers 9 T cell receptor beta chains from one sample sequenced in a study of blood T cell repertoires in COVID-19. TCRdb's table, derived via immunoSEQ multiplex PCR, lists solely in-frame clones and lacks some. The sample consists of 250,000 to 300,000 clones, roughly 90% of them appearing once. Input material: peripheral blood. These receptors were taken from a man aged 30-40 years with active or convalescent COVID-19.

This clone was seen just once. V gene TRBV7-9 combines with J gene TRBJ1-1, with a possible D match to TRBD1 (5 bases). CDR1 and CDR2 from the germline V gene are SEHNR and FQNEAQ (reference sequence). CDR3 length equals 14 residues. V lost 6 bases and J 1 base, leaving 12 bases between the germline ends. The CDR3 bases are TGTGCCAGCAGTTTTTCGGGGGGGAACACTGAAGCTTTCTTT. This encodes CASSFSGGNTEAFF.

This chain connects TRBV6-4 to TRBJ2-3; D may be TRBD2 (5 bases). This CDR3 is built from 14 residues. V lost 6 bases and J 0 bases, leaving 10 bases between the germline ends. CDR1 is MRHNA, CDR2 SNTAGT, per germline. In nucleotides, the CDR3 is TGTGCCAGCAGCCGGGATTCTAGCACAGATACGCAGTATTTT. Encoded protein: CASSRDSSTDTQYF.

The chain carries TRBV13 and TRBJ2-3; D might be TRBD2 (6 bases). This CDR3 is 15 amino acids long. Germline lookup yields CDR1 PRHDT and CDR2 FYEKMQ (reference sequence). V was shortened by 2 bases and J by 9 bases, with 18 bases between the two germline ends. As DNA, the CDR3 is TGTGCCAGCAGCTTAATCGGCGGGGTGGGTGACACGCAGTATTTT. This gives the protein CASSLIGGVGDTQYF.

The chain uses TRBV5-1 and TRBJ1-2; TRBD1 might be the D (5 bases). V was clipped by 2 bases and J by 4 bases, with 12 bases between them. Germline lookup yields CDR1 SGHRS and CDR2 YFSETQ. The CDR3 spans 14 residues. CDR3 amino acids: CASSLGHGSYGYTF. The CDR3 DNA sequence: TGCGCCAGCAGCTTAGGACACGGGAGCTATGGCTACACCTTC.

This chain connects TRBV3-1 (or the pseudogene TRBV3-2) to TRBJ1-3; no reliable D call. The CDR3 has 15 amino acids. The germline V and J ends were trimmed by 1 base and 1 base, with 8 bases remaining between them. CDR1 and CDR2 (germline): LGHDT, YNNKEL (reference sequence). The CDR3 loop is CASSQVRFSGNTIYF. CDR3 sequence (DNA): TGTGCCAGCAGCCAAGTGCGGTTTTCTGGAAACACCATATATTTT.

The V gene is TRBV6-2 or TRBV6-3, the J gene TRBJ1-2; 8 bases agree with TRBD1. The CDR3 extends over 14 amino acids. CDR1 is MNHEY and CDR2 is SVGEGT in the germline V gene. V was pared by 6 bases and J by 3 bases, with 6 bases of the junction left unmatched. For the CDR3, the DNA is TGTGCCAGCAGCAGACAGGGGAGCGACTATGGCTACACCTTC. Amino acid sequence: CASSRQGSDYGYTF.

The rearrangement links TRBV9 to TRBJ2-1, with D possibly TRBD2 on 5 matching bases. The length of the CDR3 is 14 residues. V was pared by 0 bases and J by 4 bases, with 8 bases between. Germline V gene data show CDR1 as SGDLS and CDR2 as YYNGEE. The CDR3 loop is CASSVEADYNEQFF. CDR3 DNA: TGTGCCAGCAGCGTAGAAGCGGATTACAATGAGCAGTTCTTC.

The chain recombines TRBV5-1 with TRBJ2-3; TRBD2 agrees at 12 bases. Trimming took 3 bases from V and 0 from J; bases not matched to a gene: 5. Germline-derived CDR1 and CDR2 are SGHRS and YFSETQ. CDR3 length: 17 residues. CDR3 sequence reads: CASSWPSGGASTDTQYF. The CDR3 DNA reads TGCGCCAGCAGCTGGCCTAGCGGGGGGGCCAGCACAGATACGCAGTATTTT.

The chain carries TRBV5-1 and TRBJ2-1; TRBD1 matches 11 bases. Unmatched junction bases numbered 3, after V lost 5 bases and J lost 8 bases. The CDR3 is 13 amino acids. CDR1 and CDR2 from the germline V gene are SGHRS and YFSETQ. The CDR3 sequence is CASRGQGADEQFF. For the CDR3, the DNA is TGCGCCAGCAGAGGACAGGGGGCGGATGAGCAGTTCTTC.